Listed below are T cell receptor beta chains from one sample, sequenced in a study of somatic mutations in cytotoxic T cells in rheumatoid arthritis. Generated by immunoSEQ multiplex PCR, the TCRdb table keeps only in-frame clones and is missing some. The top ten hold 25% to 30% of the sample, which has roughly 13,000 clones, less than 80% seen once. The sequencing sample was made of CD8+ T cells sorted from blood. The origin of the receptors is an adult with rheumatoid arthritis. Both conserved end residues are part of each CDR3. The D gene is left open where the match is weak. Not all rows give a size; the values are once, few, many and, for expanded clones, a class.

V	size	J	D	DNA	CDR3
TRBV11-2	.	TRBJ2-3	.	TGTGCCAGCAGCTTAGTTGGGGGCGCGGGCACAGATACGCAGTATTTT	CASSLVGGAGTDTQYF
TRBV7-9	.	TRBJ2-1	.	TGTGCCAGCACCCTAGGGGGGAATGAGCAGTTCTTC	CASTLGGNEQFF
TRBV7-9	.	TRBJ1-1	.	TGTGCCAGCAGCTTAGGTGGGGTAGGGGACACTGAAGCTTTCTTT	CASSLGGVGDTEAFF
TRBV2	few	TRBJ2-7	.	TGTGCCAGCAGGGGGATCAGGCACGACGAGCAGTACTTC	CASRGIRHDEQYF
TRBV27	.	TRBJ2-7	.	TGTGCCAGCAGTTCCTTACAGGGTCCTCACTACGAGCAGTACTTC	CASSSLQGPHYEQYF
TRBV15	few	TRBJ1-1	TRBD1	TGTGCCACCAGCAGCGGAGGGACAGGGAGCACTGAAGCTTTCTTT	CATSSGGTGSTEAFF
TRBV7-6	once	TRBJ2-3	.	TGTGCCAGCAGCTCTCGAAGGGGGGTTGAATCAGATACGCAGTATTTT	CASSSRRGVESDTQYF
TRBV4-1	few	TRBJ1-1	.	TGCGCCAGCAGCTCAAGTACGGGGGGGACCACTGAAGCTTTCTTT	CASSSSTGGTTEAFF
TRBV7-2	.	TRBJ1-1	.	TGTGCCAGCAGAACTAGGGGGGGGCGATACACTGAAGCTTTCTTT	CASRTRGGRYTEAFF
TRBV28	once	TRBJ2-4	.	TGTGCCAGCAGAACCCCACGGATAGCCAAAAACATTCAGTACTTC	CASRTPRIAKNIQYF
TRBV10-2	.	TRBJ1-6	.	TGCGCCAGCAGTGAGAACAGGAATCCCCGCGGGAATTCACCCCTCCACTTT	CASSENRNPRGNSPLHF